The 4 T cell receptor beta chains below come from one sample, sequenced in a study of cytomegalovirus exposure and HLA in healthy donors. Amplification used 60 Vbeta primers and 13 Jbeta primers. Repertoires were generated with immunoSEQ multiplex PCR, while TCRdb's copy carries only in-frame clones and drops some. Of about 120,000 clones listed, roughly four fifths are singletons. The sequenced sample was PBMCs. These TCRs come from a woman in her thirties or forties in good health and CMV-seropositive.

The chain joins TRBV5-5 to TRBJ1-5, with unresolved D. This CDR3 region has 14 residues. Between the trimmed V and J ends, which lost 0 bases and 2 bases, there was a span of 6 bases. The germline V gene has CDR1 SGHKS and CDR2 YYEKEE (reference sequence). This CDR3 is CASSLDSGNQPQHF. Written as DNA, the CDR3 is TGTGCCAGCAGCTTGGACAGTGGCAATCAGCCCCAGCATTTT.

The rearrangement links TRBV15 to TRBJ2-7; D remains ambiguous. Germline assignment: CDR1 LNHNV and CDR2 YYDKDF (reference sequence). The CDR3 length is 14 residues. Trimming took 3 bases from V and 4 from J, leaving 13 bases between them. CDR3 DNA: TGTGCCACCAGCAGGCCGGGTGGATTATACGAGCAGTACTTC. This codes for CATSRPGGLYEQYF. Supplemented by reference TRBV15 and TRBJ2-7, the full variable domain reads DAMVIQNPRYQVTQFGKPVTLSCSQTLNHNVMYWYQQKSSQAPKLLFHYYDKDFNNEADTPDNFQSRRPNTSFCFLDIRSPGLGDTAMYLCATSRPGGLYEQYFGPGTRLTVT.

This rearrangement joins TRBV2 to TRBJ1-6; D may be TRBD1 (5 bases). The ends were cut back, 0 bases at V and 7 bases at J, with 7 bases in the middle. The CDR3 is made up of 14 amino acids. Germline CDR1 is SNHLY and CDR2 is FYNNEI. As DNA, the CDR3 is TGTGCCAGCAGTGAAGCGAAGGGGAATTCACCCCTCCACTTT. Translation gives CASSEAKGNSPLHF. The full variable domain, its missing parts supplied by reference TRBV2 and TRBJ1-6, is EPEVTQTPSHQVTQMGQEVILRCVPISNHLYFYWYRQILGQKVEFLVSFYNNEISEKSEIFDDQFSVERPDGSNFTLKIRSTKLEDSAMYFCASSEAKGNSPLHFGNGTRLTVT.

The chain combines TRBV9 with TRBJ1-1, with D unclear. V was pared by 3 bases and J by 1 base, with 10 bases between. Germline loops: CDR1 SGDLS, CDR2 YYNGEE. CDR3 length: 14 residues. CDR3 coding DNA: TGTGCCAGCAGCGCACAGTCTACGAACACTGAAGCTTTCTTT. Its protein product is CASSAQSTNTEAFF.